The 29 T cell receptor beta chains below were found in one sample sequenced in a study of T cells in Graves' hyperthyroidism and ophthalmopathy (dated by TCRdb to between 2018 and 2021). The library was prepared using multiplex PCR. The instrument was an Illumina HiSeq 2000. The TCR beta CDR3 regions were amplified from RNA transcripts. A first-round RT-PCR of the TCR CDR3 used the HTBI primer set with the Qiagen OneStep RT-PCR kit. Using fastp at Q25 and MiXCR, TCRdb reprocessed the public reads and kept productive beta chains. Merged by CDR3 protein, the rows form single entries marked with the most common genes and DNA. For this sample there are a few hundred thousand distinct CDR3 sequences; roughly 20% appear just once. The ten most abundant clones make up more than 20% of the sample. Sequencing used blood. These receptors came from a man between 18 and 29 years old with Graves' hyperthyroidism.

This clonotype was observed at least ten times. The chain combines TRBV2 with TRBJ1-1; D is undetermined. V dropped 3 bases and J dropped 3 bases, with 23 bases sitting between them. CDR3 length: 18 residues. Germline V gives CDR1 SNHLY, CDR2 FYNNEI. CDR3 nucleotides: TGTGCCAGCAGTGACAGCAGTTCGTTTTTGTCTGAGGACACTGAAGCTTTCTTT. Translated: CASSDSSSFLSEDTEAFF.

This clonotype was picked up many times. The CDR3 region is CASSLGADSYEQYF. Here the CDR3 DNA reads TGTGCCAGCAGCTTAGGGGCAGACTCCTACGAGCAGTACTTC. The chain recombines TRBV7-8 with TRBJ2-7; D unclear. Germline V gene data show CDR1 as SGHVS and CDR2 as FQNEAQ. Trimming stripped 1 base from V and 0 bases from J, with 7 bases between. The CDR3 contains 14 residues.

This clonotype was counted many times. The gene calls are TRBV2 and TRBJ1-1, with unresolved D. Germline assignment: CDR1 SNHLY and CDR2 FYNNEI. With 7 bases removed from V and 4 bases from J, the gap between germline ends came to 16 bases. The CDR3 runs to 14 residues. In nucleotides, the CDR3 is TGTGCCAGCACCCGGAGTTCAGTAACCACTGAAGCTTTCTTT. It codes for CASTRSSVTTEAFF.

This clonotype was observed many times. The chain carries TRBV28 and TRBJ1-3; 8 bases fit TRBD1. In germline, CDR1 is MDHEN, CDR2 SYDVKM. The V gene end was trimmed by 5 bases and the J gene end by 0 bases; junction bases not matched to a gene: 6. The CDR3 contains 16 residues. The CDR3 DNA reads as TGTGCCAGCAGTCCCTCAGGGGGCCTCTCTGGAAACACCATATATTTT. The encoded protein is CASSPSGGLSGNTIYF. The full variable domain, in which reference TRBV28 and TRBJ1-3 provide the parts outside the CDR3, is DVKVTQSSRYLVKRTGEKVFLECVQDMDHENMFWYRQDPGLGLRLIYFSYDVKMKEKGDIPEGYSVSREKKERFSLILESASTNQTSMYLCASSPSGGLSGNTIYFGEGSWLTVV.

The V and J genes are TRBV7-2 and TRBJ2-3; 11 bases align to TRBD2. The CDR3 has 19 amino acids. Germline lookup yields CDR1 SGHTA and CDR2 FQGNSA. V was pared by 2 bases and J by 5 bases, with 15 bases of the junction left unmatched. The CDR3 coding sequence is TGTGCCAGCAGCTTATCTCCAATAGCGGGGGGGCGCGTGGGAGATACGCAGTATTTT. It codes for CASSLSPIAGGRVGDTQYF. The full variable domain, rest sourced from reference TRBV7-2 and TRBJ2-3, is GAGVSQSPSNKVTEKGKDVELRCDPISGHTALYWYRQSLGQGLEFLIYFQGNSAPDKSGLPSDRFSAERTGGSVSTLTIQRTQQEDSAVYLCASSLSPIAGGRVGDTQYFGPGTRLTVL.

V and J are TRBV4-2 and TRBJ1-5, with a possible D match to TRBD1 (6 bases). V lost 0 bases to trimming and J lost 11 bases, with 11 bases between them. There are 13 residues in the CDR3. The germline gives CDR1 LGHNA, CDR2 YNFKEQ. The CDR3 here is CASSQEGGGAQHF. The CDR3, as DNA: TGTGCCAGCAGCCAAGAAGGGGGGGGCGCCCAGCATTTT.

This clonotype was counted at least ten times. The rearrangement joins TRBV19 to TRBJ1-1, with 7 bases aligning to TRBD1. Germline assignment: CDR1 LNHDA and CDR2 SQIVND (reference sequence). The CDR3 contains 16 residues. Trimming took 1 base from V and 5 from J; bases not matched to a gene: 10. The CDR3 protein is CASSIGGGQKRTEAFF. The CDR3 DNA reads as TGTGCCAGTAGTATAGGCGGGGGACAGAAAAGGACTGAAGCTTTCTTT.

On this clonotype: A much larger clone is a single base away; this may be a read error. The gene calls are TRBV28 and TRBJ2-7, with D perhaps matching TRBD2 (5 bases). The CDR3 covers 14 residues. The germline gives CDR1 MDHEN, CDR2 SYDVKM. CDR3: CAISFPGVRYEQYF. CDR3 nucleotide sequence: TGTGCCATCAGTTTCCCCGGGGTCCGCTACGAGCAGTACTTC.

This clonotype was recorded at least ten times. The chain uses TRBV27 and TRBJ1-3; possible D gene TRBD1, 6 bases. This CDR3 has 16 amino acids. Germline values: CDR1 MNHEY, CDR2 SMNVEV (reference sequence). The V and J ends lost 6 bases and 0 bases respectively, with 15 bases between them. The CDR3 sequence: CASRSEGTYSGNTIYF. The DNA of the CDR3 is TGTGCCAGCAGGTCTGAGGGGACATACTCTGGAAACACCATATATTTT.

This clonotype was seen more than once but under ten times. With a much larger clone just one base away, this may be a read error. This is likely a read error, given that the CDR3 carries no conserved phenylalanine or tryptophan at its end. The genes are TRBV12-3 or TRBV12-4 and TRBJ1-2; the D is unclear. There are 13 residues in the CDR3. V lost 3 bases and J 7 bases, leaving 12 bases between the germline ends. In nucleotides, the CDR3 is TGTGCCAGCAGTTTTGACGGAGACTCTGGCTACACCTAC. Translated: CASSFDGDSGYTY.

V usage is TRBV7-6 and J usage is TRBJ2-7; TRBD2 agrees at 8 bases. Trimming cost V 5 bases and J 7 bases; bases outside gene matches: 7. The CDR3 length is 13 residues. CDR1 is SGHVS and CDR2 is FNYEAQ in the germline V gene. For the CDR3, the DNA is TGTGCCAGCAGCACGAGCGGGAGAGGTGAGCAGTACTTC. Translating gives CASSTSGRGEQYF.

This chain links TRBV9 with TRBJ1-3, with unresolved D. Germline loops: CDR1 SGDLS, CDR2 YYNGEE. Trimming cost V 3 bases and J 0 bases, with 10 bases left between them. The CDR3 spans 15 residues. The CDR3 loop reads CASSATGYSGNTIYF. The CDR3 coding sequence is TGTGCCAGCAGCGCGACCGGATACTCTGGAAACACCATATATTTT.

This clonotype was recorded at least ten times. The genes are TRBV7-2 and TRBJ2-5; 12 bases are a match to TRBD2. V was clipped by 6 bases and J by 2 bases; unmatched bases: 13. From germline, CDR1 is SGHTA and CDR2 FQGNSA. The CDR3 is 18 residues long. The chain's CDR3 is CASSSFLAGGPMQETQYF. The CDR3 DNA sequence: TGTGCCAGCAGTTCCTTCCTAGCGGGGGGGCCGATGCAAGAGACCCAGTACTTC.

The V gene is TRBV12-3 or TRBV12-4, the J gene TRBJ1-2; TRBD1 matches 7 bases. The CDR3 is 13 amino acids. V lost 4 bases and J lost 8; bases outside the gene matches: 7. The CDR3 DNA reads TGTGCCAGCAGTTCGACAGGGAAGAGAGGCTACACCTTC. Amino acids: CASSSTGKRGYTF.

This clonotype was counted ten times or more. The chain is built from TRBV7-8 and TRBJ1-3; TRBD1 aligns across 9 bases. The CDR3 is 16 residues long. Germline V gene data show CDR1 as SGHVS and CDR2 as FQNEAQ. The V segment lost 5 bases and the J segment 1 base; nucleotides outside the gene matches: 6. CDR3 protein: CASSIRDRVSGNTIYF. The DNA of the CDR3 is TGTGCCAGCAGCATCCGGGACAGGGTGTCTGGAAACACCATATATTTT.

This clonotype was picked up many times. The J gene is TRBJ2-5, the V gene TRBV12-3 or TRBV12-4; TRBD2 aligns across 14 bases. CDR3 length: 16 amino acids. With 4 bases clipped from V and 5 bases from J, the junction kept 6 bases outside the gene matches. The CDR3 bases are TGTGCCAGCAGTTGGACTAGCGGGAGGAGAGAGGAGACCCAGTACTTC. This gives the protein CASSWTSGRREETQYF.

This clonotype has at least ten counts. This chain uses TRBV12-3 or TRBV12-4 with TRBJ2-4, with TRBD2 identical over 9 bases. This CDR3 contains 17 residues. V shed 5 bases and J 11 bases; nucleotides not matched to a gene: 19. The CDR3 nucleotides are TGTGCCAGCAGTACCAATGACAGGGACCGCGGGGGGGTGGTTCAGTACTTC. Its protein is CASSTNDRDRGGVVQYF.

This clonotype appeared many times. The rearrangement joins TRBV15 to TRBJ1-2; D is ambiguous. Between the trimmed V and J ends, which lost 0 bases and 3 bases, there was a span of 8 bases. Germline V gene lookup returns CDR1 LNHNV and CDR2 YYDKDF (reference sequence). The CDR3 sequence is 14 residues long. The CDR3 loop is CATSRDQGYYGYTF. The CDR3 bases are TGTGCCACCAGCAGAGATCAAGGATACTATGGCTACACCTTC.

The genes are TRBV2 and TRBJ1-5; TRBD1 is a possible D gene (5 bases). Trimming pared 6 bases from V and 2 bases from J, leaving 14 bases between. The CDR3 spans 15 residues. Per germline, CDR1 SNHLY and CDR2 FYNNEI. The CDR3 DNA follows: TGTGCCAGCAGCCCGGCCACGGGGGGCAATCAGCCCCAGCATTTT. Its protein is CASSPATGGNQPQHF. The full variable domain, completed using reference TRBV2 and TRBJ1-5, is EPEVTQTPSHQVTQMGQEVILRCVPISNHLYFYWYRQILGQKVEFLVSFYNNEISEKSEIFDDQFSVERPDGSNFTLKIRSTKLEDSAMYFCASSPATGGNQPQHFGDGTRLSIL.

This clonotype was recorded at least ten times. The chain links TRBV12-3 or TRBV12-4 to TRBJ1-1; 8 nucleotides align to TRBD1. The CDR3 length is 14 residues. J lost 5 bases, V lost 6 bases, and 8 bases had no gene match. CDR3: CASSHGQGRTEAFF. CDR3 in DNA: TGTGCCAGCAGCCATGGACAGGGAAGGACTGAAGCTTTCTTT.

This clonotype has ten or more counts. The chain employs TRBV5-1 and TRBJ1-3; 9 bases line up with TRBD1. The ends lost 4 bases at V and 7 bases at J; junction bases unmatched: 9. CDR1 and CDR2 (germline): SGHRS, YFSETQ. CDR3 length: 15 residues. DNA of the CDR3: TGCGCCAGCAGCCTAGCGGGACAGGGCGGCAACACCATATATTTT. Protein sequence: CASSLAGQGGNTIYF.

This clonotype has a count of ten or more. This may be a read error, as it is one base from a much larger clone. V usage is TRBV12-3 or TRBV12-4 and J usage is TRBJ2-5, with unresolved D. This CDR3 comprises 13 residues. V lost 4 bases and J lost 2, with 8 bases in between. CDR3 DNA sequence: TGTGCCAGCAGTTCGGACGAGCAAGAGACCCAGTACTTC. This encodes CASSSDEQETQYF.

Ten or more counts support this clonotype. A read error is possible here, since a much larger clone lies one base away. The V and J genes are TRBV12-3 or TRBV12-4 and TRBJ1-5; possibly TRBD1 for D (6 bases). The CDR3 is 15 residues long. CDR3 sequence reads: CASSFRRGRNRPQHF. CDR3 nucleotides: TGTGCCAGCAGTTTTCGAAGGGGGAGGAATCGGCCCCAGCATTTT.

The chain couples TRBV20-1 to TRBJ1-1; the D gene is possibly TRBD1 (5 bases). The ends were cut back, 8 bases at V and 8 bases at J, with 21 bases in the middle. The CDR3 consists of 13 residues. The V gene's germline CDR1 is DFQATT and CDR2 SNEGSKA (reference sequence). The CDR3 DNA follows: TGCAGTCCCAACTCGGGGGGAGTTGCCGAAGCTTTCTTT. Protein sequence: CSPNSGGVAEAFF.

This clonotype was counted many times. The chain recombines TRBV13 with TRBJ1-2; D uncertain. The V end lost 4 bases, the J end lost 8 bases, and 11 bases lay between the germline ends. There are 12 residues in the CDR3. Germline V lookup: CDR1 PRHDT, CDR2 FYEKMQ (reference sequence). CDR3 region: CASSSYGEGYTF. Written as DNA, the CDR3 is TGTGCCAGCAGCTCCTATGGGGAGGGCTACACCTTC.

This clonotype was detected many times. DNA of the CDR3: TGTGCCAGCAGTGTCACAGGGTCACGCAATCAGCCCCAGCATTTT. It translates to CASSVTGSRNQPQHF. The chain uses TRBV7-6 and TRBJ1-5; the D gene is possibly TRBD1 (6 bases). Per germline, CDR1 SGHVS and CDR2 FNYEAQ. Deletions cut 6 bases from V and 2 bases from J, with 14 bases between. This CDR3 comprises 15 residues.

This clonotype was counted ten times or more. This chain joins TRBV29-1 and TRBJ1-1, with 8 bases aligning to TRBD1. V was pared by 7 bases and J by 5 bases, with 6 bases of the junction left unmatched. The CDR3 is made up of 12 amino acids. Per germline, CDR1 SQVTM and CDR2 ANQGSEA. The chain's CDR3 is CSASTGVTEAFF. CDR3 nucleotides: TGCAGCGCATCGACAGGGGTGACTGAAGCTTTCTTT.

The V and J genes are TRBV5-1 and TRBJ2-5, with a tentative D call TRBD2 (5 bases). The CDR3 contains 15 residues. The V gene's germline CDR1 is SGHRS and CDR2 YFSETQ. Trimming removed 0 bases at V and 2 bases at J, with 11 bases between. This chain's CDR3 is CASSLVEAIQETQYF. CDR3 coding DNA: TGCGCCAGCAGCTTGGTGGAGGCTATACAAGAGACCCAGTACTTC.

The rearrangement joins TRBV5-5 to TRBJ2-7; no clear D. The V and J ends lost 4 bases and 6 bases respectively, with 17 bases between them. The CDR3 spans 14 residues. Germline V gene sequence: CDR1 SGHKS, CDR2 YYEKEE (reference sequence). The CDR3 protein is CASSLGPLSGEQYF. CDR3 nucleotide sequence: TGTGCCAGCAGCCTTGGACCATTATCGGGCGAGCAGTACTTC.